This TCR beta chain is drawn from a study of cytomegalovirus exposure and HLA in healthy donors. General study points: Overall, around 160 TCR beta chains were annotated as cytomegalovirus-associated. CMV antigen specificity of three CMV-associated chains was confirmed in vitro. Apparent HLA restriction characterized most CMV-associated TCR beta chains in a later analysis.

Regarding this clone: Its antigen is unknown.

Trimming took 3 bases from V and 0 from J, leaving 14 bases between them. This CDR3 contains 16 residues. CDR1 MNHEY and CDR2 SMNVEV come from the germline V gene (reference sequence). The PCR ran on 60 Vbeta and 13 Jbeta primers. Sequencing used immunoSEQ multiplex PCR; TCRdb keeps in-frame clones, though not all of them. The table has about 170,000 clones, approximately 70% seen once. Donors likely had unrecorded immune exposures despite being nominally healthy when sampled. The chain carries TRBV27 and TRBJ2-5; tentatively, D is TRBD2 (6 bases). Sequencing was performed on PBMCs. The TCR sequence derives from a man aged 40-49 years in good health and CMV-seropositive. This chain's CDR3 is CASSFLGGSYQETQYF. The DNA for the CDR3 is TGTGCCAGCAGTTTTCTGGGGGGATCGTACCAAGAGACCCAGTACTTC.